This T cell receptor beta chain was sequenced in a study of shared clonotypes between healthy human individuals. The sample holds one count of this clone. Only in-frame clones appear in the TCRdb table, and some are missing; sequencing was by immunoSEQ multiplex PCR. The sample carries a few million clones, roughly 93% recorded once. The naive CD8 population came from CD45RO-negative cells selected for CCR7, without terminally differentiated effector memory CD45RA+ cells. Germline assignment: CDR1 SGHNT and CDR2 YYREEE (reference sequence). This CDR3 comprises 13 residues. V was clipped by 10 bases and J by 4 bases; unmatched bases: 9.

The sequence derives from a man aged 18 to 30 in good health. Some clones in this sample may be carry-over from other donors' samples. Specimen: naive CD8+ T cells from PBMCs. The V gene is TRBV5-4, the J gene TRBJ2-7; TRBD2 matches at 9 bases. In nucleotides, the CDR3 is TGTGCCGTGGGTAGCGGGGGTTTTTACGAGCAGTACTTC. Encoded protein: CAVGSGGFYEQYF. The full variable domain, completed using reference TRBV5-4 and TRBJ2-7, is ETGVTQSPTHLIKTRGQQVTLRCSSQSGHNTVSWYQQALGQGPQFIFQYYREEENGRGNFPPRFSGLQFPNYSSELNVNALELDDSALYLCAVGSGGFYEQYFGPGTRLTVT.